Each of the 5 T cell receptor beta chains below was sequenced from the same sample in a study of blood T cell repertoires in COVID-19. Only in-frame clones appear in the TCRdb table, and some are missing; sequencing was by immunoSEQ multiplex PCR. In the table there are more than 200,000 clones, around 89% of which are singletons. Sequencing used PBMCs or T cells enriched from blood (not recorded which). The receptors come from a woman in her twenties or thirties who had recovered from COVID-19.

The V call is TRBV9, the J call TRBJ2-7; TRBD1 matches 7 bases. V dropped 1 base and J dropped 0; count of bases not matched to a gene: 7. This CDR3 contains 16 residues. Germline V gene data show CDR1 as SGDLS and CDR2 as YYNGEE. The CDR3 DNA is TGTGCCAGCAGCGTATCGACAGGGTCCCACTCCTACGAGCAGTACTTC. Translating it yields CASSVSTGSHSYEQYF.

This sequence joins TRBV4-3 and TRBJ1-1; 7 nucleotides match TRBD1. V lost 3 bases, J lost 1 base, and 8 bases stayed unmatched. The CDR3 runs 16 residues. Germline lookup yields CDR1 LGHNA and CDR2 YSLEER. The CDR3 spells CASSQARGHRNTEAFF. DNA of the CDR3: TGCGCCAGCAGCCAGGCGAGGGGGCACCGGAACACTGAAGCTTTCTTT.

The chain is built from TRBV19 and TRBJ2-1, with D maybe TRBD2 (6 bases). The germline gives CDR1 LNHDA, CDR2 SQIVND (reference sequence). The CDR3 covers 19 residues. V was shortened by 1 base and J by 5 bases, with 24 bases between the two germline ends. The CDR3 nucleotides read TGTGCCAGTAGTATAGGGTCGTTTCCGCCCTATGGGGAGGACAATGAGCAGTTCTTC. Its translation is CASSIGSFPPYGEDNEQFF.

V and J are TRBV28 and TRBJ2-3; 7 bases agree with TRBD2. Germline trimming cut 11 bases from V and 2 bases from J; bases unmatched to any gene: 7. There are 13 residues in the CDR3. Germline values: CDR1 MDHEN, CDR2 SYDVKM. The CDR3 DNA follows: TGTGCCGGTACTAGCGCCGACACAGATACGCAGTATTTT. This translates into CAGTSADTDTQYF.

The V and J genes are TRBV4-3 and TRBJ2-7, with a possible D match to TRBD1 (6 bases). Germline assignment: CDR1 LGHNA and CDR2 YSLEER. V was pared by 0 bases and J by 6 bases, with 12 bases between. This CDR3 is 14 amino acids long. The CDR3 DNA reads TGCGCCAGCAGCCAAGATCATACAGGGTCCGAGCAGTACTTC. This codes for CASSQDHTGSEQYF.